A single sample is the source of the 10 T cell receptor beta chains below, sequenced in a study of STAT3 mutations in large granular lymphocyte leukemia. Regarding the study as a whole: Every T-LGLL patient had at least one immunodominant TCRbeta clonotype.

These receptors lack a known antigen. Produced via immunoSEQ multiplex PCR; TCRdb's table is partial and in-frame only. This table holds fewer than 10,000 clones, about 88% found once. The sequenced material came from peripheral blood mononuclear cells. The receptors here all came from an elderly man with T-cell large granular lymphocyte leukemia. Some clones in this sample may be carry-over from other donors' samples.

V gene TRBV18 combines with J gene TRBJ2-1, with D possibly TRBD2 on 5 matching bases. CDR3 length: 15 amino acids. CDR1 and CDR2 (germline): KGHSH, LQKENI. The V gene lost 2 bases and the J gene lost 5 bases, with 13 bases spanning the gap. CDR3: CASSPEVAPHNEQFF. The CDR3 DNA reads TGTGCCAGCTCACCAGAAGTAGCGCCCCACAATGAGCAGTTCTTC.

The CDR3 DNA follows: TGTGCCTGGAGTGTGGGTGGGACGCCACTCGGATCAGATACGCAGTATTTT. Its protein product is CAWSVGGTPLGSDTQYF. V is TRBV30 and J is TRBJ2-3, with D possibly called TRBD1 or TRBD2 (5 bases each). Germline V gives CDR1 GTSNPN, CDR2 SVGIG (reference sequence). With 0 bases removed from V and 4 bases from J, the gap between germline ends came to 20 bases. The CDR3 runs 17 residues.

V usage is TRBV23-1 and J usage is TRBJ1-4, with no clear D. TRBV23-1 is an ORF, and what it does is uncertain. Trimming stripped 9 bases from V and 8 bases from J, with 10 bases between. The CDR3 loop spans 11 amino acids. The CDR3 is CARFTGEKLFF. The CDR3 nucleotides read TGCGCCAGATTTACGGGGGAAAAACTGTTTTTT.

This clone appeared once. The CDR3: CASSQDGGGGYEQYF. The CDR3 region has the DNA TGTGCCAGCAGCCAAGACGGGGGAGGCGGGTACGAGCAGTACTTC. The chain is built from TRBV6-6 and TRBJ2-7, with D perhaps TRBD2 (6 bases). The CDR3 consists of 15 residues. Germline V gene data show CDR1 as MNHNY and CDR2 as SVGAGI (reference sequence). V was trimmed by 6 bases and J by 4 bases, leaving 19 bases between them.

This chain links TRBV6-5 with TRBJ2-2, with D possibly being TRBD1 (5 bases). CDR3 length: 13 amino acids. Trimming left V 6 bases short and J 8 bases short, with 13 bases between. The germline V gene has CDR1 MNHEY and CDR2 SVGAGI. The CDR3 spells CASRNGASGELFF. The DNA of the CDR3 is TGTGCCAGCAGGAATGGGGCATCGGGGGAGCTGTTTTTT.

The chain combines TRBV7-2 with TRBJ2-5; perhaps D is TRBD1 or TRBD2 (5 bases each). The CDR3 consists of 14 residues. Germline CDR1 is SGHTA and CDR2 is FQGNSA. V dropped 4 bases and J dropped 4 bases, with 13 bases sitting between them. The CDR3 reads CASSWLGTGETQYF. DNA of the CDR3: TGTGCCAGCAGCTGGTTAGGGACGGGAGAGACCCAGTACTTC.

The CDR3 region is CASSLFLAGTYEQYF. CDR3 DNA: TGCGCCAGCAGCTTGTTTCTAGCGGGGACCTACGAGCAGTACTTC. The chain links TRBV5-1 to TRBJ2-7; 9 bases fit TRBD2. In germline, CDR1 is SGHRS, CDR2 YFSETQ. The CDR3 runs to 15 residues. V trimming: 1 base; J trimming: 2 bases; junction bases outside the gene matches: 4. The variable domain in full, with the rest retrieved from reference TRBV5-1 and TRBJ2-7, is KAGVTQTPRYLIKTRGQQVTLSCSPISGHRSVSWYQQTPGQGLQFLFEYFSETQRNKGNFPGRFSGRQFSNSRSEMNVSTLELGDSALYLCASSLFLAGTYEQYFGPGTRLTVT.

Only a few counts were recorded for this clone. This sequence joins TRBV5-1 and TRBJ1-2, with TRBD1 identical over 10 bases. V dropped 4 bases and J dropped 6; count of bases not matched to a gene: 3. Germline CDR1 reads SGHRS; CDR2 reads YFSETQ. This CDR3 has 13 amino acids. For the CDR3, the DNA is TGCGCCAGCAGCACGGGGACAGGGGATGGCTACACCTTC. As protein: CASSTGTGDGYTF.

The chain recombines TRBV2 with TRBJ1-6; possibly TRBD1 for D (6 bases). The V end lost 9 bases, the J end lost 10 bases, and 22 bases lay between the germline ends. The CDR3 consists of 15 residues. From germline, CDR1 is SNHLY and CDR2 FYNNEI. CDR3 nucleotides: TGTGCCAGTCGGCGGGAGTTGGGGGCAGGATCACCCCTCCACTTT. Its protein is CASRRELGAGSPLHF. Drawing the rest from reference TRBV2 and TRBJ1-6, the complete variable domain is EPEVTQTPSHQVTQMGQEVILRCVPISNHLYFYWYRQILGQKVEFLVSFYNNEISEKSEIFDDQFSVERPDGSNFTLKIRSTKLEDSAMYFCASRRELGAGSPLHFGNGTRLTVT.

The rearrangement links TRBV6-6 to TRBJ1-5; tentative D call: TRBD1 (6 bases). This CDR3 contains 16 residues. With 6 bases removed from V and 0 bases from J, the gap between germline ends came to 15 bases. The germline gives CDR1 MNHNY, CDR2 SVGAGI (reference sequence). CDR3 sequence: CASRRGAGGSNQPQHF. CDR3 bases: TGTGCCAGCAGGCGGGGGGCGGGAGGTAGCAATCAGCCCCAGCATTTT.